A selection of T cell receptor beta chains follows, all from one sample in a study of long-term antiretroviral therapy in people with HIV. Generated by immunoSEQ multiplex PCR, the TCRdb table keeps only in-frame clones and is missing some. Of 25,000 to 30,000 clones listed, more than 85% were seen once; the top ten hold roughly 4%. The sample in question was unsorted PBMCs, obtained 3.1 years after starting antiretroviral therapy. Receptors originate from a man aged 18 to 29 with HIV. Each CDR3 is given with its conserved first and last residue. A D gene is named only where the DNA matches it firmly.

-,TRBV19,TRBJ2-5,TGTGCCAGTAGCGGGAGGGGGCCCGAGACCCAGTACTTC,CASSGRGPETQYF
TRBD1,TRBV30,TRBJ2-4,TGTGCCTGGAATTCCGACAGGGGGGCCAAAAACATTCAGTACTTC,CAWNSDRGAKNIQYF
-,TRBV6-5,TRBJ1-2,TGTGCCAGCAGTTACCGTACAGGATATGGCTACACCTTC,CASSYRTGYGYTF
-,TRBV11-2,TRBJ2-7,TGTGCCAGCAGCTTATTAATCGGCGACTACGAGCAGTACTTC,CASSLLIGDYEQYF
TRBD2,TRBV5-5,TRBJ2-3,TGTGCCAGCAGCCCACAGGCGGGGGGAACAGATACGCAGTATTTT,CASSPQAGGTDTQYF
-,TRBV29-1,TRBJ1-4,TGCAGCACCTCGACAGGCCTAGGTGAACTGTTTTTT,CSTSTGLGELFF
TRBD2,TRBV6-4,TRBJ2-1,TGTGCCAGCAGTGACTTTCCCGGGACTAGCGGGAGTTGGTCCTACAATGAGCAGTTCTTC,CASSDFPGTSGSWSYNEQFF
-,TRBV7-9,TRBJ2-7,TGTGCCAGCAATCTGGTCGTTGGCGAGCAGTACTTC,CASNLVVGEQYF
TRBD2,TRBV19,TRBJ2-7,TGTGCCAGTAGTCGAGCGGGAGGGATGAGAAACGAGCAGTACTTC,CASSRAGGMRNEQYF
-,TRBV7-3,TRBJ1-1,TGTGCCAGCAGCTTAGGGGGACCCACTGAAGCTTTCTTT,CASSLGGPTEAFF
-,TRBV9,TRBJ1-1,TGTGCCAGCAGCGTTCTAGGGGGCACTGAAGCTTTCTTT,CASSVLGGTEAFF
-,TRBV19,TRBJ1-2,TGTGCCAGTACCGAACCCCCAGGGGACAATAACTATGGCTACACCTTC,CASTEPPGDNNYGYTF
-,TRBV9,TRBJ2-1,TGTGCCAGCAGCCCCGGGACTTCCGGTGGAATTGATGAGCAGTTCTTC,CASSPGTSGGIDEQFF
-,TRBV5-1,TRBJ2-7,TGCGCCAGCGGGCCGGGGGAAGGAGAGCAGTACTTC,CASGPGEGEQYF
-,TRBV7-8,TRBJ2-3,TGTGCCAGCGGCCGGGGCACAGATACGCAGTATTTT,CASGRGTDTQYF
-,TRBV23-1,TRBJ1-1,TGCGCCAGCAGTCATTCCGCTACTAGGACAAGAGGGAGCCTGAACACTGAAGCTTTCTTT,CASSHSATRTRGSLNTEAFF
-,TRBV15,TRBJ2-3,TGTGCCACCAGCAGTGGAAGGTGGGGGGATGGCACAGATACGCAGTATTTT,CATSSGRWGDGTDTQYF
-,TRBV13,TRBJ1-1,TGTGCCAGCAGCTTAGGCGCTCGTATGCGGGGCGTCGGCACTGAAGCTTTCTTT,CASSLGARMRGVGTEAFF
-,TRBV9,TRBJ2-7,TGTGCCAGCAGCCCGAGTCAGGGGCACGAGCAGTACTTC,CASSPSQGHEQYF
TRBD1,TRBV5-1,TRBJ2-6,TGCGCCAGCAGCCCAGGGACAGGGACGGCTGGGGCCAACGTCCTGACTTTC,CASSPGTGTAGANVLTF
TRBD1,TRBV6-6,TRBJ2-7,TGTGCCAGCAGTAAAACTGTGACAGGGAACGGCGAGCAGTACTTC,CASSKTVTGNGEQYF
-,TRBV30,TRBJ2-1,TGTGCCTGGAGTGTAGGGGGAAGCTACAATGAGCAGTTCTTC,CAWSVGGSYNEQFF
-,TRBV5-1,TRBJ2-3,TGCGCCAGCAGCTTAGGGTCCACAGATACGCAGTATTTT,CASSLGSTDTQYF
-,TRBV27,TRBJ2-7,TGTGCCAGCAGTTTAACCGCCCAACCCGAGCAGTACTTC,CASSLTAQPEQYF
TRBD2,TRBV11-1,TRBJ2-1,TGTGCCAGCAGCTCCGGTTTAGCGGGGAGAAATGAGCAGTTCTTC,CASSSGLAGRNEQFF
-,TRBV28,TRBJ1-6,TGTGCCAGCAGGTTCGATAATTCACCCCTCCACTTT,CASRFDNSPLHF
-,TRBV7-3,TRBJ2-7,TGTGCCAGCAGTATAAACAGGGAAACGCGGGAGCAGTACTTC,CASSINRETREQYF